The 7 T cell receptor beta chains presented below share a single source sample, sequenced in a study of shared clonotypes between healthy human individuals. Sequenced by immunoSEQ multiplex PCR; TCRdb stores in-frame clones only, minus some. The repertoire holds 1,500,000 or so clones, with 98% to 99% as singletons. The sample comprised naive CD4+ T cells sorted from blood. Indicated subset: CD45RA+ positively selected. The origin of the receptors is a man under 40 in good health.

The chain is built from TRBV4-1 and TRBJ2-7; TRBD2 agrees at 9 bases. CDR3 size: 15 residues. Germline V gene sequence: CDR1 MGHRA, CDR2 YSYEKL. V trimming: 1 base; J trimming: 6 bases; junction bases outside the gene matches: 7. CDR3 nucleotides: TGCGCCAGCAGCCAAGGAGCACTAGCGGGTATCGAGCAGTACTTC. Translated, it gives CASSQGALAGIEQYF.

With regard to this clone: The sample carries other DNA sequences with the same CDR3. The CDR3: CASSRGGNYEQYF. In DNA, the CDR3 is TGTGCCAGTAGTAGGGGGGGTAACTACGAGCAGTACTTC. V is TRBV19 and J is TRBJ2-7; 7 bases agree with TRBD2. The CDR3 totals 13 residues. The V gene's germline CDR1 is LNHDA and CDR2 SQIVND (reference sequence). The V and J ends lost 4 bases and 3 bases, in that order; junction bases with no gene match: 3. The full variable domain, with the rest looked up from reference TRBV19 and TRBJ2-7, is DGGITQSPKYLFRKEGQNVTLSCEQNLNHDAMYWYRQDPGQGLRLIYYSQIVNDFQKGDIAEGYSVSREKKESFPLTVTSAQKNPTAFYLCASSRGGNYEQYFGPGTRLTVT.

This clone has a single count. The chain links TRBV19 to TRBJ2-7; TRBD1 agrees at 9 bases. The CDR3 runs 14 residues. Germline V lookup: CDR1 LNHDA, CDR2 SQIVND (reference sequence). Trimming cost V 5 bases and J 4 bases; bases outside gene matches: 6. This CDR3 is CASSAQGATYEQYF. The CDR3 DNA reads TGTGCCAGTAGTGCACAGGGGGCGACGTACGAGCAGTACTTC.

The chain is built from TRBV4-3 and TRBJ2-2; 11 positions match TRBD2. This CDR3 comprises 17 residues. Germline trimming cut 3 bases from V and 4 bases from J; bases unmatched to any gene: 7. Germline V gene data show CDR1 as LGHNA and CDR2 as YSLEER. The CDR3 sequence: CASSQRELAGATGELFF. CDR3 nucleotide sequence: TGCGCCAGCAGCCAGCGAGAACTAGCGGGAGCCACCGGGGAGCTGTTTTTT.

A remark on this clone: Other DNA sequences in the sample encode the same CDR3. CDR3 sequence: CASSPSGRAYEQYF. The DNA for the CDR3 is TGTGCCAGCAGTCCAAGCGGGAGGGCCTACGAGCAGTACTTC. The rearrangement uses TRBV6-5 and TRBJ2-7, with 10 bases lining up with TRBD2. There are 14 residues in the CDR3. Looked up from germline, CDR1 is MNHEY and CDR2 is SVGAGI. V lost 5 bases and J lost 2; bases outside the gene matches: 3.

This clone was seen a single time. The rearrangement joins TRBV7-2 to TRBJ2-3; D is perhaps TRBD1 or TRBD2 (5 bases each). The CDR3 has 14 residues. Germline V gene data show CDR1 as SGHTA and CDR2 as FQGNSA. Trimming removed 6 bases at V and 1 base at J, with 11 bases between. Here the CDR3 DNA reads TGTGCCAGCAGGTCCGGGGCAGGCACAGATACGCAGTATTTT. Amino acid sequence: CASRSGAGTDTQYF.

The chain is built from TRBV2 and TRBJ1-4; TRBD1 agrees at 8 bases. The trim removed 6 bases at V and 13 bases at J, leaving 13 bases unmatched. The CDR3 totals 14 residues. The germline V gene has CDR1 SNHLY and CDR2 FYNNEI. The CDR3 DNA reads as TGTGCCAGCAGCGCCGACAGGGGCACCGGAGGACTGTTTTTT. It is translated as CASSADRGTGGLFF.